The 5 T cell receptor beta chains below come from one sample, sequenced in a study of CD8 T cells in ankylosing spondylitis. One entry per CDR3 protein, called by TCRdb with MiXCR from the 5' RACE reads. This sample has about 250,000 distinct CDR3 sequences, with 30% to 40% found just once. Sequenced input: blood, either unsorted or a sorted T cell fraction (not recorded which). The receptors shown here come from a male donor with ankylosing spondylitis or in good health (not recorded which).

The chain has TRBV20-1 and TRBJ1-4; D ambiguous. From germline, CDR1 is DFQATT and CDR2 SNEGSKA (reference sequence). This CDR3 has 15 residues. The V end lost 0 bases, the J end lost 1 base, and 9 bases lay between the germline ends. The CDR3 reads CSARDDLETNEKLFF. Written as DNA, the CDR3 is TGCAGTGCTAGAGATGATCTGGAAACTAATGAAAAACTGTTTTTT.

The rearrangement uses TRBV20-1 and TRBJ2-3; TRBD2 is a possible D gene (6 bases). Per the germline V gene, CDR1 is DFQATT and CDR2 is SNEGSKA (reference sequence). The CDR3 length is 11 residues. Trimming pared 7 bases from V and 1 base from J, leaving 6 bases between. The DNA of the CDR3 is TGCAGTGGGAGGGGCACAGATACGCAGTATTTT. It encodes CSGRGTDTQYF.

The V gene is TRBV5-1, the J gene TRBJ2-4, with D possibly being TRBD1 (5 bases). Germline CDR1 reads SGHRS; CDR2 reads YFSETQ. This CDR3 has 15 residues. V lost 1 base, J lost 3 bases, and 11 bases lay in between. CDR3 region: CASSLNPGHKNIQYF. The DNA of the CDR3 is TGCGCCAGCAGCTTGAATCCAGGACACAAAAACATTCAGTACTTC. The variable domain in full, with the rest retrieved from reference TRBV5-1 and TRBJ2-4, is KAGVTQTPRYLIKTRGQQVTLSCSPISGHRSVSWYQQTPGQGLQFLFEYFSETQRNKGNFPGRFSGRQFSNSRSEMNVSTLELGDSALYLCASSLNPGHKNIQYFGAGTRLSVL.

V gene TRBV7-2 combines with J gene TRBJ2-4; a possible D gene is TRBD2 (5 bases). CDR3 length: 12 amino acids. V dropped 6 bases and J dropped 15 bases, with 18 bases sitting between them. The germline V gene has CDR1 SGHTA and CDR2 FQGNSA. The CDR3 reads CASSHQAGLWYF. The CDR3, as DNA: TGTGCCAGCAGTCACCAGGCGGGCCTTTGGTACTTC.

This chain uses TRBV29-1 with TRBJ1-5, with 8 nucleotides matching TRBD1. The CDR3 length is 13 residues. The germline CDR1 and CDR2 sequences are SQVTM and ANQGSEA. The J segment lost 3 bases and the V segment lost 4 bases, leaving 2 bases of the junction unmatched. CDR3 sequence (DNA): TGCAGCGTTGCGGGACAGGCCAATCAGCCCCAGCATTTT. Translated: CSVAGQANQPQHF.